This TCR beta chain emerged from a study of shared clonotypes between healthy human individuals. Germline CDR1 is SNHLY and CDR2 is FYNNEI. Trimming left V 2 bases short and J 2 bases short, with 28 bases between. This CDR3 has 20 amino acids. CD8 cells classed as naive were CD45RO-negative and positively selected for CCR7, excluding terminally differentiated effector memory CD45RA+ cells. In the case of this clone: Its antigen is still unknown.

Regarding the study as a whole: Expectations were that clonotype sharing among donors would be affected by sequencing depth. Sampling used blood alone; tissue repertoires probably differ.

Clones were sequenced by immunoSEQ multiplex PCR, and TCRdb holds only the in-frame ones, with some missing. The sample has some 2 million clones, roughly 95% seen once; the top ten hold 1% to 1.5%. Sequenced: naive CD8+ T cells sorted from blood. This chain uses TRBV2 with TRBJ2-7; D is possibly TRBD1 (6 bases). The clonotype originates from a man younger than 35 in good health. CDR3 residues: CASSEISVGSEDSWAYEQYF. The CDR3 nucleotides are TGTGCCAGCAGTGAAATCTCCGTGGGGTCCGAGGACAGCTGGGCCTACGAGCAGTACTTC.